The clone carrying this TCR beta chain was observed at least ten times. Its antigen is as yet unknown. The data stem from a study of T-cell reconstitution after alpha-beta-depleted transplantation in children. Study-wide findings and caveats: Once a year had passed after transplant, T-cell counts and diversity came mostly from newly produced T cells. From surviving recipient T cells and thymic progenitors came the high day-60 TCRbeta diversity observed in some patients. There were reportedly several hundred expanded graft clones from which alpha-beta T cells came about two months after transplant.

Unique molecular identifiers were used in preparing the TCRbeta library. MiXCR, run by TCRdb on the PCR reads, gives a single entry per CDR3 protein. The table lists fewer than 500,000 distinct CDR3 sequences, approximately 42% of them singletons. This sample comprised PBMCs, obtained before TCRalphabeta/CD19-depleted stem cell transplant. The origin of this receptor is a girl aged 2-10 years with aplastic anemia, due to receive a stem cell transplant.

The CDR3: CASSPGTSGSLSGELFF. DNA of the CDR3: TGTGCCAGCAGTCCCGGGACTAGCGGGAGCTTGAGCGGGGAGCTGTTTTTT. J is TRBJ2-2 and V is TRBV12-3 or TRBV12-4; 14 nucleotides align to TRBD2. The CDR3 sequence is 17 residues long. Unmatched junction bases numbered 9, after V lost 5 bases and J lost 7 bases.